Reported below is one T cell receptor (beta chain). Its target is not known. Clones were sequenced by immunoSEQ multiplex PCR, and TCRdb holds only the in-frame ones, with some missing. The sample has about 140,000 clones; around 89% are singletons. This sample was included in a study of T cell responses to AZD1222 COVID-19 vaccine. The wider study: Samples with a second dose at about 4 or about 12 weeks were pooled together. Whole-study results and caveats: Once two AZD1222 doses were given, Spike-specific TCR breadth and depth went up. Just a handful of people given AZD1222 tested seropositive at baseline.

The germline V and J ends were trimmed by 1 base and 1 base, with 8 bases remaining between them. The CDR3 is 14 amino acids. CDR1 and CDR2 from the germline V gene are SGHNT and YYREEE (reference sequence). The clonotype comes from an adult in good health. The chain has TRBV5-4 and TRBJ1-1; a possible D gene is TRBD1 (6 bases). The sequencing here drew on peripheral blood, taken on day 0 of AZD1222 vaccination. The CDR3 DNA is TGTGCCAGCAGCTTGCGGGGGGCGAACACTGAAGCTTTCTTT. It encodes CASSLRGANTEAFF.